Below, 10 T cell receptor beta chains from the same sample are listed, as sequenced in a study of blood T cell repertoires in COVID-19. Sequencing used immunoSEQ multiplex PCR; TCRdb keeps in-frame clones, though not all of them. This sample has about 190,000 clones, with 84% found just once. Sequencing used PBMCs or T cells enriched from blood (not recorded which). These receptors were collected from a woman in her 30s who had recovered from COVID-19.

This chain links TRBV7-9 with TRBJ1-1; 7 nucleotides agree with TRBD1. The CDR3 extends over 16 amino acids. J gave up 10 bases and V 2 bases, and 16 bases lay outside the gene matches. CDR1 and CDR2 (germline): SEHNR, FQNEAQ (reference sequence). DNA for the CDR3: TGTGCCAGCAGCTTACCAGGGGGGACAAGGGGTGATCGAGCTTTCTTT. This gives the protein CASSLPGGTRGDRAFF.

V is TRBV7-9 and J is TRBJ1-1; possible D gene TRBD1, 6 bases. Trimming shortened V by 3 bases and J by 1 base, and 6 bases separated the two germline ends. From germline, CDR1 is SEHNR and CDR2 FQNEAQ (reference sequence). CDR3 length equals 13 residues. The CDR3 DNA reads TGTGCCAGCAGCTTGGGACAGAACACTGAAGCTTTCTTT. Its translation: CASSLGQNTEAFF.

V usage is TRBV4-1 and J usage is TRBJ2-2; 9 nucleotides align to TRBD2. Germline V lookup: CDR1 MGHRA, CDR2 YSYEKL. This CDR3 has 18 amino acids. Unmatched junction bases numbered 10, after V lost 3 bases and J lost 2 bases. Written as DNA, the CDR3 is TGCGCCAGCAGCCACCCACGGGGACTAGCTATAAACACCGGGGAGCTGTTTTTT. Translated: CASSHPRGLAINTGELFF.

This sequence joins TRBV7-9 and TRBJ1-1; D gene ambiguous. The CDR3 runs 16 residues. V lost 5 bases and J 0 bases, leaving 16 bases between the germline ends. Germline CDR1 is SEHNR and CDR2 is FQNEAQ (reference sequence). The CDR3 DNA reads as TGTGCCAGCAGCGTTCGTGGGCGAATGATGAACACTGAAGCTTTCTTT. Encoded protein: CASSVRGRMMNTEAFF.

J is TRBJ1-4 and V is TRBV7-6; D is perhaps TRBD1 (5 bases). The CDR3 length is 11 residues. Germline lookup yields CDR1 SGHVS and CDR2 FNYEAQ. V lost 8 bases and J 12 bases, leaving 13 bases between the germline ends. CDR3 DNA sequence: TGTGCCAGCGCAAGTGGGGCGGAACTGTTTTTT. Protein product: CASASGAELFF.

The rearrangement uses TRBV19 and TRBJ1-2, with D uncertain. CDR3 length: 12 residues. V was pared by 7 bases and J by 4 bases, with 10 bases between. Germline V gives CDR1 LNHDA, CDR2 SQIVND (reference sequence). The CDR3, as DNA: TGTGCCAGTACCGGGTCGTTCTATGGCTACACCTTC. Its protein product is CASTGSFYGYTF.

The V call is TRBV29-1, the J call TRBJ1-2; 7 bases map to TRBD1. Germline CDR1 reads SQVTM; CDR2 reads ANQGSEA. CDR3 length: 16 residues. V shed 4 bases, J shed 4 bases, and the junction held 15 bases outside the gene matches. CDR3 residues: CSVGRDSTRGRYGYTF. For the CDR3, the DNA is TGCAGCGTTGGCCGGGACAGTACCCGCGGTCGCTATGGCTACACCTTC.

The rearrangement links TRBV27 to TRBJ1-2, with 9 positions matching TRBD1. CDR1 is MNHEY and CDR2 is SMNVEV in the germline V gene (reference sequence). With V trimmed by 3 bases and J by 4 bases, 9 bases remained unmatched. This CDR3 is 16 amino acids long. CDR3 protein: CASSLSRDRVSYGYTF. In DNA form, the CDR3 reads TGTGCCAGCAGTTTGTCCCGGGACAGGGTTAGCTATGGCTACACCTTC.

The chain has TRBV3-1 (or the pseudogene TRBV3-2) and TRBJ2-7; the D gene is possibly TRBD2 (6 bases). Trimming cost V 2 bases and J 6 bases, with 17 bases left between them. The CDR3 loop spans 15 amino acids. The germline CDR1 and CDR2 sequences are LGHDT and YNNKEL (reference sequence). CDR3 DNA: TGTGCCAGCAGCCAACCACGGGCGGGACCACTCGAGCAGTACTTC. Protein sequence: CASSQPRAGPLEQYF.

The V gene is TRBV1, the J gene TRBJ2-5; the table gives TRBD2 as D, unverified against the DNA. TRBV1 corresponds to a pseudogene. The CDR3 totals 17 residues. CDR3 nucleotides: TGCACCAGCAGCCCTGTTCAGGCTAGCAGAGACCTTGGGTCCCAGTACTTC. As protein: CTSSPVQASRDLGSQYF.